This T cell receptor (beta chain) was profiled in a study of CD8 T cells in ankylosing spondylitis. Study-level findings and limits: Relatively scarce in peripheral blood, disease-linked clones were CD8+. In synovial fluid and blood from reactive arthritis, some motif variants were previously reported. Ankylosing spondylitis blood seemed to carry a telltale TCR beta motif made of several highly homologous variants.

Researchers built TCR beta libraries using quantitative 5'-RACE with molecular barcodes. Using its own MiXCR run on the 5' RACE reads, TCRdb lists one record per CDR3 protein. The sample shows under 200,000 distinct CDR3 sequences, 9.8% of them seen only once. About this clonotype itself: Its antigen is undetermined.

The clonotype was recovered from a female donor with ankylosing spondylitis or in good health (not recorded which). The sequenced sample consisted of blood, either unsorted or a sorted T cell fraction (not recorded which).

The CDR3 spells CSVTLRDRGYEQYF. The DNA of the CDR3 is TGCAGCGTTACCCTCCGGGACAGGGGTTACGAGCAGTACTTC. The chain couples TRBV29-1 to TRBJ2-7, with 10 positions matching TRBD1. The CDR3 sequence is 14 residues long. V shed 5 bases, J shed 4 bases, and the junction held 8 bases outside the gene matches. The germline gives CDR1 SQVTM, CDR2 ANQGSEA.